The 10 T cell receptor beta chains below all came from one sample that was sequenced in a study of shared clonotypes between healthy human individuals. CD45RO-negative, CCR7-selected cells formed the naive CD8 fraction, which excluded terminally differentiated effector memory CD45RA+ cells. This table comes from immunoSEQ multiplex PCR, and its TCRdb copy is limited to in-frame clones, with some not included. The sample yields hundreds of thousands of clones, 92% seen once. Specimen: naive CD8+ T cells sorted from blood. These receptors were obtained from a man aged 30 to 39 in good health.

The CDR3 nucleotides read TGTGCCAGCAGTTTCGGGGACTGGGGCGGTACGCAGTATTTT. Protein sequence: CASSFGDWGGTQYF. The J gene is TRBJ2-3, the V gene TRBV27; TRBD2 is a possible D gene (6 bases). Deletions cut 3 bases from V and 8 bases from J, with 15 bases between. CDR3 length equals 14 residues. CDR1 and CDR2 (germline): MNHEY, SMNVEV (reference sequence).

This clone was recorded once. The chain recombines TRBV27 with TRBJ1-2; 7 bases line up with TRBD1. After removal of 5 bases from V and 3 bases from J, the junction contained 6 bases not matched to a gene. The CDR3 consists of 14 residues. Looked up from germline, CDR1 is MNHEY and CDR2 is SMNVEV (reference sequence). In DNA, the CDR3 is TGTGCCAGCAGTACCATGCAGGGGGACTATGGCTACACCTTC. This codes for CASSTMQGDYGYTF.

The chain joins TRBV13 to TRBJ2-3; 7 bases match TRBD2. This CDR3 region has 15 residues. V dropped 3 bases and J dropped 3; count of bases not matched to a gene: 6. Germline V gene lookup returns CDR1 PRHDT and CDR2 FYEKMQ (reference sequence). CDR3 nucleotides: TGTGCCAGCAGCTTGTGGCGGGAGAGGACAGATACGCAGTATTTT. Protein: CASSLWRERTDTQYF.

This clone appeared a single time. The chain carries TRBV27 and TRBJ2-3, with 14 nucleotides matching TRBD2. Looked up from germline, CDR1 is MNHEY and CDR2 is SMNVEV (reference sequence). V lost 6 bases, J lost 3 bases, and 8 bases stayed unmatched. The CDR3 covers 17 residues. The CDR3 DNA reads as TGTGCCAGCAGGCAGGGACTAGCGGGAGTTAGGACAGATACGCAGTATTTT. Residues: CASRQGLAGVRTDTQYF.

The chain uses TRBV7-9 and TRBJ2-7, with TRBD1 as a possible D gene (7 bases). From germline, CDR1 is SEHNR and CDR2 FQNEAQ (reference sequence). With 3 bases removed from V and 3 bases from J, the gap between germline ends came to 15 bases. This CDR3 spans 15 amino acids. DNA of the CDR3: TGTGCCAGCAGCTTTTTGTCCAGGGGGGACTACGAGCAGTACTTC. The encoded protein is CASSFLSRGDYEQYF.

The rearrangement uses TRBV7-2 and TRBJ2-3; D gene uncertain. Germline assignment: CDR1 SGHTA and CDR2 FQGNSA. With 2 bases removed from V and 0 bases from J, the gap between germline ends came to 9 bases. The CDR3 spans 15 residues. The CDR3 region is CASSLLLVSTDTQYF. CDR3 DNA: TGTGCCAGCAGCTTATTGCTAGTGAGCACAGATACGCAGTATTTT.

The rearrangement links TRBV6-6 to TRBJ1-2; possibly TRBD1 for D (5 bases). The CDR3 runs 14 residues. Germline assignment: CDR1 MNHNY and CDR2 SVGAGI (reference sequence). Trimming removed 7 bases from V and 2 bases from J, with 14 bases in between. This CDR3 reads CASTDGGANYGYTF. The CDR3 DNA sequence: TGTGCCAGCACCGACGGGGGTGCCAACTATGGCTACACCTTC.

This chain links TRBV7-9 with TRBJ1-1, with 10 bases aligning to TRBD1. Per the germline V gene, CDR1 is SEHNR and CDR2 is FQNEAQ (reference sequence). Trimming at V came to 2 bases and at J to 8 bases, leaving 5 bases not matched to a gene. The CDR3 is 14 amino acids. The CDR3 loop reads CASSLSTGGREAFF. In DNA, the CDR3 is TGTGCCAGCAGCTTATCGACAGGGGGCAGAGAAGCTTTCTTT.

The chain links TRBV11-2 to TRBJ2-1; 13 bases are shared with TRBD2. Germline CDR1 is SGHAT and CDR2 is FQNNGV. The CDR3 is made up of 17 amino acids. The V segment lost 5 bases and the J segment 4 bases; nucleotides outside the gene matches: 8. The CDR3 loop is CASSRLAGGNLYNEQFF. In DNA form, the CDR3 reads TGTGCCAGCAGCCGACTAGCGGGAGGCAACCTTTACAATGAGCAGTTCTTC.

This chain connects TRBV30 to TRBJ1-5; 8 positions agree with TRBD1. With 4 bases clipped from V and 5 bases from J, the junction kept 19 bases outside the gene matches. The CDR3 extends over 18 amino acids. The germline V gene has CDR1 GTSNPN and CDR2 SVGIG (reference sequence). CDR3 sequence: CAWILRLKYDRGDQPQHF. The DNA of the CDR3 is TGTGCCTGGATTTTGAGACTAAAATACGACAGGGGAGATCAGCCCCAGCATTTT.